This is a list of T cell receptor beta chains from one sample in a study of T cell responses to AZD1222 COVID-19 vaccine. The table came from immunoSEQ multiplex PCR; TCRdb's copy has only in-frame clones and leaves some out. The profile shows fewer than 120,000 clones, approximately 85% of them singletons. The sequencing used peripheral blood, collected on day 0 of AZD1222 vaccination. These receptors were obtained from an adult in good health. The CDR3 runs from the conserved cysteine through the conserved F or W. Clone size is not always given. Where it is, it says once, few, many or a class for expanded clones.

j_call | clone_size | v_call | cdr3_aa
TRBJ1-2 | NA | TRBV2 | CASSMRQGNYGYTF
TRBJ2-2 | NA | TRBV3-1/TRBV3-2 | CASSLLGQTGELFF
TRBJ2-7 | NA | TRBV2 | CASTSRASSSYEQYF
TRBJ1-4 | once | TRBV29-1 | CSVAFSQGNEKLFF
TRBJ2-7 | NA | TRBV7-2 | CASSFVGPPYEQYF
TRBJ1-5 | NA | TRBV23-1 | CASTPWWEGRDQPQHF
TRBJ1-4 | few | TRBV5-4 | CASSLDSHEKLFF
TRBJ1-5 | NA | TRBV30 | CAWRGIGGGQPQHF
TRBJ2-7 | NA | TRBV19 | CASSIGFKVYEQYF
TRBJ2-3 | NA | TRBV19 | CASSLGTAYTDTQYF